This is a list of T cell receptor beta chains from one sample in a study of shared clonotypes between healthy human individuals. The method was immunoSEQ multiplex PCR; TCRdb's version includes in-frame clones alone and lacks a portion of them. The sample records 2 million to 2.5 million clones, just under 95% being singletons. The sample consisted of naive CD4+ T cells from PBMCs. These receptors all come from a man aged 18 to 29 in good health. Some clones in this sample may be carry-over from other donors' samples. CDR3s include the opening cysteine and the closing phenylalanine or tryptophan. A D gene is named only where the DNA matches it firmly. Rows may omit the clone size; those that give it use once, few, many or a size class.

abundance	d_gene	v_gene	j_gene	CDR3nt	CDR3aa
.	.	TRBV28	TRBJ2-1	TGTGCCAGCAGCCAAACGCAGGGCGGAAATGAGCAGTTCTTC	CASSQTQGGNEQFF
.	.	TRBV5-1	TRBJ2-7	TGCGCCAGCAGCCCGAGCGGGCTTGGGTCCTACGAGCAGTACTTC	CASSPSGLGSYEQYF
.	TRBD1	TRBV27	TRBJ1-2	TGTGCCAGCAGTGACCCGGGACAGGGAGGGGGGGGTGGCTACACCTTC	CASSDPGQGGGGGYTF
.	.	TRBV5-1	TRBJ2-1	TGCGCCAGCAGCTTTTCTGGGCATGAGCAGTTCTTC	CASSFSGHEQFF
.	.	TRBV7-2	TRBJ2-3	TGTGCCAGCAGTTTTCTACAGGGGTTTACCTCTCGCGGGAGAGATACGCAGTATTTT	CASSFLQGFTSRGRDTQYF
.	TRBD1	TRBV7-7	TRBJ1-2	TGTGCCAGCAGCTTTCCACTCCCTTGGGACAGGCCTTTCGGCTACACCTTC	CASSFPLPWDRPFGYTF
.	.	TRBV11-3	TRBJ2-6	TGTGCCAGCAGCAGAGAGGGGAGGGGGCAACGCAACTCTGGGGCCAACGTCCTGACTTTC	CASSREGRGQRNSGANVLTF
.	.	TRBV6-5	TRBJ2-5	TGTGCCAGTATCGGGCGGAACCACTTGCAGACCCAGTACTTC	CASIGRNHLQTQYF
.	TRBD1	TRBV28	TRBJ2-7	TGTGCCAGCAGTCTTCGACAGGGATGGAGCGAGCAGTACTTC	CASSLRQGWSEQYF
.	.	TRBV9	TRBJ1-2	TGTGCCAGCAGCGTAGAGGATACTTATGGCTACACCTTC	CASSVEDTYGYTF
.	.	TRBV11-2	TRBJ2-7	TGTGCCAGCAGCTTAATTCAGCGGAACGAGCAGTACTTC	CASSLIQRNEQYF
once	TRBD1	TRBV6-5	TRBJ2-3	TGTGCCAGCAGTAGAGGGACAGGGGGCGGAGATACGCAGTATTTT	CASSRGTGGGDTQYF
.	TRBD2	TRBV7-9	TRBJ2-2	TGTGCCAGCAGCCCTCCCGGCTCGCGGGGGGGGAACACCGGGGAGCTGTTTTTT	CASSPPGSRGGNTGELFF
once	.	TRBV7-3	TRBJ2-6	TGTGCCAGCAGCCCTACCGGGACGGCTAGCTCTGGGGCCAACGTCCTGACTTTC	CASSPTGTASSGANVLTF
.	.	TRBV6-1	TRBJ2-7	TGTGCCAGCAGGGACTATTCCTACGAGCAGTACTTC	CASRDYSYEQYF
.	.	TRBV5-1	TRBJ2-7	TGCGCCAGCAGCATCTCGGGGTTTGGTTTCGACGAGCAGTACTTC	CASSISGFGFDEQYF
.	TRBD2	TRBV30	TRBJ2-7	TGTGCCTGGAGTGTACTAGCGGGAGGAGACTACGAGCAGTACTTC	CAWSVLAGGDYEQYF
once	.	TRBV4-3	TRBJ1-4	TGCGCCAGCAGCCAAGAAGAGTATACTAATGAAAAACTGTTTTTT	CASSQEEYTNEKLFF
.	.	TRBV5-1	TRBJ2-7	TGCGCCAGCAGCTTGGAGAAGATAAGTTACGAGCAGTACTTC	CASSLEKISYEQYF
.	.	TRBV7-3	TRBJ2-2	TGTGCCAGCAGCTTAAGTGGGGTCCCCGGGGAGCTGTTTTTT	CASSLSGVPGELFF
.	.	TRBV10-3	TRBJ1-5	TGTGCCATCAGTGAGTCGCCGGGATATCAGCCCCAGCATTTT	CAISESPGYQPQHF
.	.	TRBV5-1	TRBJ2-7	TGCGCCAGCAGGGTGACTGACTGGCGGAGCTACGAGCAGTACTTC	CASRVTDWRSYEQYF
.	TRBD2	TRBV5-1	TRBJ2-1	TGCGCCAGCAGCCCGACTAGCGGGAGAGTAATCTCCTACAATGAGCAGTTCTTC	CASSPTSGRVISYNEQFF
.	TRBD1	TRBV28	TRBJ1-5	TGTGCCAGCAGTTTTCTCGACAGGGTGGCTCGCAATCAGCCCCAGCATTTT	CASSFLDRVARNQPQHF
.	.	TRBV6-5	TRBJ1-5	TGTGCCAGCAGCCCGGCTAGCAATCAGCCCCAGCATTTT	CASSPASNQPQHF
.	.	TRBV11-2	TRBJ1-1	TGTGCCAGCAGCATAGGGGGACCGGGCACTGAAGCTTTCTTT	CASSIGGPGTEAFF
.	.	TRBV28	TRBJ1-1	TGTGCCAGCAGTTCGCCGACAGCCATGAACACTGAAGCTTTCTTT	CASSSPTAMNTEAFF
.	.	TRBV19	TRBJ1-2	TGTGCCAGTAGAAACGCTAACTATGGCTACACCTTC	CASRNANYGYTF
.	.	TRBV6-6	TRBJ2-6	TGTGCCAGCAGTCCCAGGGGCCCCACTGGGGCCAACGTCCTGACTTTC	CASSPRGPTGANVLTF
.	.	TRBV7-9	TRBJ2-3	TGTGCCAGCAGCAGGGACGGTCTCGGCACAGATACGCAGTATTTT	CASSRDGLGTDTQYF
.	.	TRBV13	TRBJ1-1	TGTGCCAGCAGCTTAGGATCAGGGGTAGGGAGCACTGAAGCTTTCTTT	CASSLGSGVGSTEAFF
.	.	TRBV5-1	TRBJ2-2	TGCGCCAGCAGCAAATCAGGGACCGGGGAGCTGTTTTTT	CASSKSGTGELFF
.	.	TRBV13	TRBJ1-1	TGTGCCAGCAGCAGCCAGGGGTATTGGAACACTGAAGCTTTCTTT	CASSSQGYWNTEAFF
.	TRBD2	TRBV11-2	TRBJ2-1	TGTGCCAGCAGCTTTGGGACTAGCGGGAGATCGACCAATGAGCAGTTCTTC	CASSFGTSGRSTNEQFF
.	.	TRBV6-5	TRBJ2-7	TGTGCCAGCAGTTCCAGGGATACTTCCTACGAGCAGTACTTC	CASSSRDTSYEQYF
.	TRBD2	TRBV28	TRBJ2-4	TGTGCCAGCAGTCAATATACCGGGACTAGCGTAGCCAAAAACATTCAGTACTTC	CASSQYTGTSVAKNIQYF
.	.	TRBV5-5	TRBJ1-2	TGTGCCAGCAGCTTGGGAGGTGGCGGTGGCTACACCTTC	CASSLGGGGGYTF
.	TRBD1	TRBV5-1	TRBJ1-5	TGCGCCAGCAGCCCCGGGACAGGGATCGGACAGCCCCAGCATTTT	CASSPGTGIGQPQHF
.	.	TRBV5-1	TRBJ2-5	TGCGCCAGCAGCCTGGTCCCCAGGCGCCAAGAGACCCAGTACTTC	CASSLVPRRQETQYF
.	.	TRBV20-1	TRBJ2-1	TGCAGTGCTACCCGTCATGAGCAGTTCTTC	CSATRHEQFF
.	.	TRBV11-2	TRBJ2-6	TGTGCCAGCAGCTTAGGACGGGCCTCCGGGGCCAACGTCCTGACTTTC	CASSLGRASGANVLTF
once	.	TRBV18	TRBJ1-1	TGTGCCAGCTCACCTGCCTACACGAACACTGAAGCTTTCTTT	CASSPAYTNTEAFF
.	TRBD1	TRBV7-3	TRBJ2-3	TGTGCCAGCAGCCCAGGACAGGGAACAGATACGCAGTATTTT	CASSPGQGTDTQYF
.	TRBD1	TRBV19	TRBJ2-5	TGTGCCAGTAGATACAGGGGCCAAGAGACCCAGTACTTC	CASRYRGQETQYF
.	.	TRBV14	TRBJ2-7	TGTGCCAGCAGCCTCGGGACACCTAGAACGGCCGAGCAGTACTTC	CASSLGTPRTAEQYF
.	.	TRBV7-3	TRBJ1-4	TGTGCCAGCACCCCATCTATCAGACGTGAAAAACTGTTTTTT	CASTPSIRREKLFF
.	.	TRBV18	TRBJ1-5	TGTGCCAGCTCTTCACAGACCAGCAATCAGCCCCAGCATTTT	CASSSQTSNQPQHF
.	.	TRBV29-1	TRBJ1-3	TGCAGCGTGACACCGAGCTCTGGAAACACCATATATTTT	CSVTPSSGNTIYF
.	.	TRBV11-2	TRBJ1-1	TGTGCCAGCAGCTTGGCCACTGAAGCTTTCTTT	CASSLATEAFF